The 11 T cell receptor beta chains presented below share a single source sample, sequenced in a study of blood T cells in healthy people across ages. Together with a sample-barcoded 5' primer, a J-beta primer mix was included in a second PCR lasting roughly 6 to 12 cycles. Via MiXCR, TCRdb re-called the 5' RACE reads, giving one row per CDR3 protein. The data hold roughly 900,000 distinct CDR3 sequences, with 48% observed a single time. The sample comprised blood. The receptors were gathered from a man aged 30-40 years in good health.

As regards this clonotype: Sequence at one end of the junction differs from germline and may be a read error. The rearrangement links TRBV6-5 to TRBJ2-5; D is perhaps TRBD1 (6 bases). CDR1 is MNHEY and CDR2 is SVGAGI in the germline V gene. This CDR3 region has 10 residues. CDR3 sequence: CVTGQETQYF. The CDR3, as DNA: TGCGTAACAGGGCAAGAGACCCAGTACTTC.

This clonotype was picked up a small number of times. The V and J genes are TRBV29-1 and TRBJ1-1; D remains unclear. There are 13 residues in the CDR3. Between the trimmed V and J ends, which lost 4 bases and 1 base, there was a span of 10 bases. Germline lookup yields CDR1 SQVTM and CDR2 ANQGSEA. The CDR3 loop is CSVVIQTNTEAFF. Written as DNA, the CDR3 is TGCAGCGTTGTAATACAGACGAACACTGAAGCTTTCTTT.

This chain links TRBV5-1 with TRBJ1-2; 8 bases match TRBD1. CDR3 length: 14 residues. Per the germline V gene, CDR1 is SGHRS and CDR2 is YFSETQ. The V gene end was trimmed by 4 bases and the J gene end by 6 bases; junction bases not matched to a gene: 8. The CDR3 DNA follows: TGCGCCAGCAGCCCGGGACAGGAGGCAGATGGCTACACCTTC. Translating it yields CASSPGQEADGYTF.

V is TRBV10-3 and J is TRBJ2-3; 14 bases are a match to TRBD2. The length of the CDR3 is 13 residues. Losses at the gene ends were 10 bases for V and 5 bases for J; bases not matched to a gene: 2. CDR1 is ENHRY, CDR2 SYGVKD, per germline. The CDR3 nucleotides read TGTGCCACCGGGACTAGCGGGGGAGATACGCAGTATTTT. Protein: CATGTSGGDTQYF.

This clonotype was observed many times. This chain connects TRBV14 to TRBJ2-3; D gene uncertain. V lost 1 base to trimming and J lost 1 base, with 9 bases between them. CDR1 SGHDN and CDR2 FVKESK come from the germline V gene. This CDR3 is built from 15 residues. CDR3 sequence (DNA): TGTGCCAGCAGCCAAGGGGCTGGGGGCACAGATACGCAGTATTTT. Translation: CASSQGAGGTDTQYF.

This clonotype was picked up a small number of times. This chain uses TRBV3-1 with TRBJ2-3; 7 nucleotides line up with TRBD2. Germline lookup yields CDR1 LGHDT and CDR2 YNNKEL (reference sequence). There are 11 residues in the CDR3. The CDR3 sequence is CAAGVTDTQYF. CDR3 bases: TGTGCGGCGGGGGTCACAGATACGCAGTATTTT.

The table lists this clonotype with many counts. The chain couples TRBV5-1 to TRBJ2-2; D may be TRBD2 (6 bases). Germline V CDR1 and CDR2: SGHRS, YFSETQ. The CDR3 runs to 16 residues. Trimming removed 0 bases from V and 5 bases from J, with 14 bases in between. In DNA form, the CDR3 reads TGCGCCAGCAGCTTGGCCGGAGGGGTACGGACCGGGGAGCTGTTTTTT. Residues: CASSLAGGVRTGELFF.

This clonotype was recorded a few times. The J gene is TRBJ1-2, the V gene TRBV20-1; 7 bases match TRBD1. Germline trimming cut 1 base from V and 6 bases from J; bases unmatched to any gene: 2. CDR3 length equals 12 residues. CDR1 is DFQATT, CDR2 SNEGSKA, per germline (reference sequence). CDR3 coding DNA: TGCAGTGCTAGAGGACAGGGCCATGGCTACACCTTC. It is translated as CSARGQGHGYTF.

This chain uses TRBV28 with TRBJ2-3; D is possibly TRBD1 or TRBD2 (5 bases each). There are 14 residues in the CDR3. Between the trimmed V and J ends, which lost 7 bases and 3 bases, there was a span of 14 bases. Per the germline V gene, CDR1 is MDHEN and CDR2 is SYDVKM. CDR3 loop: CASTGTQRTDTQYF. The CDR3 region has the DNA TGTGCCAGCACGGGGACCCAGCGGACAGATACGCAGTATTTT.

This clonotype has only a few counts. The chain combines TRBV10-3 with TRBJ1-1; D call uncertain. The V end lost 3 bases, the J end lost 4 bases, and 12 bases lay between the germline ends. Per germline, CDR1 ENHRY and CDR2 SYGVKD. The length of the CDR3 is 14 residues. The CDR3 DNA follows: TGTGCCATCAGTGATCGGGAATTCACCACTGAAGCTTTCTTT. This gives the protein CAISDREFTTEAFF.

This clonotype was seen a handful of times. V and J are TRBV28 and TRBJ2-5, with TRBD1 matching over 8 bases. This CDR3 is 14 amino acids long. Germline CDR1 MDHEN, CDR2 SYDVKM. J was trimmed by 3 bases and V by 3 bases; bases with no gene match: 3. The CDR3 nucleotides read TGTGCCAGCAGTTTTCAACAGGGGGAAGAGACCCAGTACTTC. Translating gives CASSFQQGEETQYF.